This TCR beta chain was profiled in a study of vaccination effects on CD4 cells after COVID-19. Libraries were prepared by immunoSEQ multiplex PCR; TCRdb keeps only in-frame clonotypes and omits some of them. This sample has 25,000 to 40,000 clones, with more than 55% found just once. The CDR3 loop spans 13 amino acids. Germline V CDR1 and CDR2: SGHTA, FQGNSA. The germline V and J ends were trimmed by 0 bases and 2 bases, with 4 bases remaining between them. Points on this clone: Its target is unknown.

Within the ViraFEST assay, antigen-specific CD4+ T cells underwent expansion with viral peptide pools prior to sequencing. A roughly 11-day culture period preceded the isolation of CD4+ T cells. Each person got two doses of an mRNA SARS-CoV-2 vaccine, BNT162b2 or mRNA-1273. The clonotype comes from a human donor who received a COVID-19 vaccine. The rearrangement uses TRBV7-2 and TRBJ2-5; no definite D call. This sample comprised CD4+ T cells from PBMCs cultured with SARS-CoV-2 spike peptides, obtained after COVID-19 vaccination. CDR3 nucleotides: TGTGCCAGCAGCTTAGCCAGACAAGAGACCCAGTACTTC. Protein product: CASSLARQETQYF.